The rows below give T cell receptor beta chains drawn from one sample of a study of graft-versus-host responses after intestinal transplantation. Antigen specificity for these receptors is unknown. Produced via immunoSEQ multiplex PCR; TCRdb's table is partial and in-frame only. The table lists about 130,000 clones, over 85% of them singletons. Material: unstimulated CD4+ T cells sorted from spleen or lymph node cells, obtained before intestinal transplant. Receptors were obtained from a human donor who received an intestinal transplant. CDR3s include the opening cysteine and the closing phenylalanine or tryptophan. The D gene is left open where the match is weak. Some rows have no size entry. The others give once, few or many, or a class for an expanded clone.

j_gene,v_gene,abundance,d_gene,CDR3aa,CDR3nt
TRBJ2-1,TRBV25-1,.,TRBD2,CASSAGTSMGNEQFF,TGTGCCAGCAGTGCCGGGACTAGTATGGGCAATGAGCAGTTCTTC
TRBJ1-5,TRBV30,.,.,CAWSVRLGQPQHF,TGTGCCTGGAGTGTACGGTTGGGTCAGCCCCAGCATTTT
TRBJ2-2,TRBV2,.,.,CASIRSNTGELFF,TGTGCCAGCATCCGGAGTAACACCGGGGAGCTGTTTTTT
TRBJ2-1,TRBV6-5,.,TRBD2,CASRPTSGGVAGLF,TGTGCCAGCAGACCGACTAGCGGGGGGGTCGCGGGCCTCTTC
TRBJ1-2,TRBV23-1,.,TRBD1,CASSQSGTGESFGYTF,TGCGCCAGCAGTCAATCAGGGACAGGGGAGTCTTTTGGCTACACCTTC
TRBJ2-5,TRBV27,.,.,CASSPGTLAGETQYF,TGTGCCAGCAGTCCCGGGACCCTCGCGGGTGAGACCCAGTACTTC
TRBJ2-1,TRBV10-3,once,.,CAIQARGGNEQFF,TGTGCCATCCAGGCCCGAGGTGGGAATGAGCAGTTCTTC
TRBJ1-1,TRBV7-3,few,TRBD1,CASSLTGGKNTEAFF,TGTGCCAGCAGCCTCACAGGGGGCAAGAACACTGAAGCTTTCTTT
TRBJ2-3,TRBV9,.,.,CASSVGGDTQYF,TGTGCCAGCAGCGTAGGCGGGGATACGCAGTATTTT
TRBJ1-4,TRBV5-1,.,.,CASSFDTGFPNEKLFF,TGCGCCAGCAGCTTCGACACAGGGTTCCCTAATGAAAAACTGTTTTTT
TRBJ2-3,TRBV6-1,.,.,CASRRGVEADTQYF,TGTGCCAGCAGGCGGGGCGTAGAAGCAGATACGCAGTATTTT
TRBJ2-2,TRBV5-1,.,.,CASRQAISNTGELLF,TGCGCCAGTAGACAGGCTATCTCGAACACCGGGGAGCTGCTTTTT
TRBJ2-7,TRBV27,.,.,CASSPRTEVGEQYF,TGTGCCAGCAGTCCCCGGACTGAGGTAGGAGAGCAGTACTTC
TRBJ1-4,TRBV18,.,.,CASSRVRAENEKLFF,TGTGCCAGCTCCCGGGTGAGGGCAGAGAATGAAAAACTGTTTTTT
TRBJ1-2,TRBV4-2,.,.,CASSQGGVLPLGGYTF,TGTGCCAGCAGCCAAGGGGGGGTTCTTCCCCTGGGAGGCTACACCTTC
TRBJ2-2,TRBV2,.,.,CASSPRGTGELFF,TGTGCCAGCAGCCCGAGGGGGACCGGGGAGCTGTTTTTT
TRBJ2-3,TRBV5-4,.,TRBD1,CASSLAKAGGDTQYF,TGTGCCAGCAGCTTGGCCAAGGCAGGGGGAGATACGCAGTATTTT
TRBJ2-2,TRBV2,.,.,CASGRARNTGELFF,TGTGCCAGCGGGAGAGCCAGGAACACCGGGGAGCTGTTTTTT
TRBJ1-6,TRBV5-4,.,TRBD1,CASRDRDSPLHF,TGTGCCAGCCGGGACAGGGATTCACCCCTCCACTTT
TRBJ2-3,TRBV6-6,.,TRBD2,CASSYLLSGSTDTQYF,TGTGCCAGCAGTTACCTACTTAGCGGGAGCACAGATACGCAGTATTTT
TRBJ1-2,TRBV5-6,few,.,CASSFLHGYTF,TGTGCCAGCAGCTTCCTTCATGGCTACACCTTC
TRBJ1-6,TRBV7-8,.,.,CASSPDRPNSPLHF,TGTGCCAGCAGCCCGGACAGACCTAATTCACCCCTCCACTTT
TRBJ1-2,TRBV7-9,.,.,CASSPGTHYGYTF,TGTGCCAGCAGCCCCGGGACCCACTATGGCTACACCTTC
TRBJ1-1,TRBV6-5,.,.,CASSYSRVRTRPFF,TGTGCCAGCAGTTACTCGAGGGTAAGGACCCGGCCTTTCTTT
TRBJ1-2,TRBV5-4,.,TRBD1,CASSLQGADGYTF,TGTGCCAGCAGCTTACAGGGGGCAGATGGCTACACCTTC
TRBJ2-7,TRBV11-3,.,.,CASSLGGSYEQYF,TGTGCCAGCAGCTTAGGGGGCTCCTACGAGCAGTACTTC
TRBJ2-3,TRBV5-6,.,TRBD1,CASSFAKLGQGSTDTQYF,TGTGCCAGCAGCTTTGCAAAACTGGGACAGGGAAGCACAGATACGCAGTATTTT
TRBJ1-1,TRBV27,.,TRBD1,CASSPDRDTEAFF,TGTGCCAGCAGCCCCGACAGGGACACTGAAGCTTTCTTT
TRBJ1-6,TRBV6-5,.,.,CASSYSGGIRSPLHF,TGTGCCAGCAGTTACTCAGGGGGAATTAGGTCACCCCTCCACTTT
TRBJ2-3,TRBV7-7,.,.,CASSKGETTDTQYF,TGTGCCAGCAGCAAGGGGGAGACCACAGATACGCAGTATTTT
TRBJ1-2,TRBV4-1,.,.,CASSPTVRENYGYTF,TGCGCCAGCAGTCCAACGGTCAGGGAAAACTATGGCTACACCTTC
TRBJ2-2,TRBV5-1,.,.,CASSFPKGPGTGELFF,TGCGCCAGCAGCTTCCCTAAAGGCCCGGGCACCGGGGAGCTGTTTTTT
TRBJ2-1,TRBV5-1,.,.,CASSWASQGRGRGQFF,TGCGCCAGCAGCTGGGCCTCTCAGGGGCGCGGGCGGGGGCAGTTCTTC
TRBJ2-5,TRBV6-5,.,.,CASSYSKGEETQYF,TGTGCCAGCAGTTACTCGAAAGGGGAAGAGACCCAGTACTTC
TRBJ1-1,TRBV5-1,.,.,CASSKTAMNTEAFF,TGCGCCAGCAGCAAGACAGCGATGAACACTGAAGCTTTCTTT
TRBJ2-3,TRBV9,.,.,CASSVSGTDTQYF,TGTGCCAGCAGCGTTAGCGGCACAGATACGCAGTATTTT
TRBJ2-1,TRBV19,.,TRBD2,CASTTGALQWKVWGLAGGLNEQFF,TGTGCCAGTACGACGGGCGCCCTACAATGGAAGGTGTGGGGACTAGCGGGGGGGCTCAATGAGCAGTTCTTC
TRBJ2-4,TRBV18,.,TRBD1,CASSQDRAGNIQYF,TGTGCCAGCTCCCAGGACAGGGCGGGGAACATTCAGTACTTC
TRBJ2-1,TRBV5-6,.,.,CASSSRLSSNDEQFF,TGTGCCAGCAGCTCTCGACTATCGTCAAACGATGAGCAATTCTTC
TRBJ1-5,TRBV19,.,.,CASSILGGKKSNQPQHF,TGTGCCAGTAGTATCTTAGGGGGGAAGAAGAGCAATCAGCCCCAGCATTTT
TRBJ2-3,TRBV20-1,.,.,CSASVSDTQYF,TGCAGTGCTAGCGTCTCAGATACGCAGTATTTT
TRBJ1-5,TRBV6-1,.,TRBD1,CASSRGQGGPQPQHF,TGTGCCAGCAGTAGGGGACAGGGAGGACCTCAGCCCCAGCATTTT
TRBJ2-7,TRBV2,.,.,CASDTDRASGEQYF,TGTGCCAGCGATACGGACCGCGCCAGTGGGGAGCAGTACTTC
TRBJ2-7,TRBV9,.,.,CASSVDWRVIHEQYF,TGTGCCAGCAGCGTAGATTGGCGGGTCATTCACGAGCAGTACTTC
TRBJ2-7,TRBV7-2,.,.,CASSLVRVGLSSYEQYF,TGTGCCAGCAGCTTGGTGAGAGTGGGCTTAAGCTCCTACGAGCAGTACTTC
TRBJ1-1,TRBV6-1,.,.,CASRVRANTEAFF,TGTGCCAGCAGAGTTCGGGCTAACACTGAAGCCTTCTTT
TRBJ2-5,TRBV10-3,.,TRBD1,CATYRGGGETQYF,TGTGCCACTTACAGGGGTGGCGGAGAGACCCAGTACTTC
TRBJ2-2,TRBV9,once,.,CASSVDSGRNTGELFF,TGTGCCAGCAGCGTAGACAGCGGGCGCAACACCGGGGAGCTGTTTTTT
TRBJ2-5,TRBV29-1,.,.,CSAGDYQETQYF,TGCAGCGCTGGGGACTACCAAGAGACCCAGTACTTC
TRBJ1-2,TRBV5-5,.,TRBD1,CASSFDRAYGYTF,TGTGCCAGCAGCTTCGACAGGGCCTATGGCTACACCTTC
TRBJ2-5,TRBV5-4,few,.,CASSFQETQYF,TGTGCCAGCAGCTTCCAAGAGACCCAGTACTTC
TRBJ2-1,TRBV6-5,.,.,CASSARRGNEQFF,TGTGCCAGCAGTGCCCGCCGCGGGAATGAGCAGTTCTTC
TRBJ2-2,TRBV5-4,.,.,CASNTGSNTGELFF,TGTGCCAGCAACACAGGGTCCAACACCGGGGAGCTGTTTTTT
TRBJ2-5,TRBV11-1,.,TRBD2,CASSFAGEETQYF,TGTGCCAGCAGCTTCGCGGGGGAGGAGACCCAGTACTTC
TRBJ2-3,TRBV27,.,.,CASSFLLNTDTQYF,TGTGCCAGCAGTTTTCTGCTGAACACAGATACGCAGTATTTT